Described below is a single T cell receptor (beta chain) sequence and its context. CDR1 and CDR2 (germline): LGHNA, YSLEER. This CDR3 is built from 15 residues. V shed 4 bases and J shed 5 bases, with 12 bases lying between them. TCRdb re-analysed the RT-PCR reads in MiXCR, keeping a single row per CDR3 protein. The sample includes 550,000 to 750,000 distinct CDR3 sequences, approximately 15% of them seen just once. The sequence was collected from a female donor in good health, serving as a healthy control. This chain links TRBV4-3 with TRBJ1-6, with D perhaps matching TRBD1 (5 bases). Sequenced: memory CD4+ T cells from blood. The CDR3 coding sequence is TGCGCCAGCAGCCTGGACACTACGAATAATTCACCCCTCCACTTT. Encoded protein: CASSLDTTNNSPLHF.